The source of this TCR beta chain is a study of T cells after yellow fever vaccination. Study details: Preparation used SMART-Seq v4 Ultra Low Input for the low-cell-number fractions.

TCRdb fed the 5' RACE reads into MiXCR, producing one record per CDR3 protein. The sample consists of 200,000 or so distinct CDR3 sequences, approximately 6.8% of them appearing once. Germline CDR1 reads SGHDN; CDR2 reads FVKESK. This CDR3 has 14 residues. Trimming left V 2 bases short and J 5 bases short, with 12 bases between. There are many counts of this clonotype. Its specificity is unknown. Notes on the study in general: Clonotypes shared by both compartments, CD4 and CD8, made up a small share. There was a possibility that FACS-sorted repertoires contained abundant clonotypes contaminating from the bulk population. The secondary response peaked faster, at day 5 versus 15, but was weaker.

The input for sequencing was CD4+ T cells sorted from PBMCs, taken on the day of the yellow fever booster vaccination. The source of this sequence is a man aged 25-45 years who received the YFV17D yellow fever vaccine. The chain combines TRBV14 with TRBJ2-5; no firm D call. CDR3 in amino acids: CASSQRSERETQYF. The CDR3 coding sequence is TGTGCCAGCAGCCAACGCAGTGAGAGGGAGACCCAGTACTTC.